Each of the 16 T cell receptor beta chains below was sequenced from the same sample in a study of immune evolution from preneoplasia to lung adenocarcinoma. Data came from immunoSEQ multiplex PCR; TCRdb stores just in-frame clones and leaves some out. The table includes a few thousand clones, 84% detected once. The sequenced sample consisted of FFPE atypical adenomatous hyperplasia tissue from the lung. As for subset: atypical adenomatous hyperplasia (AAH), lung preneoplasia. All receptors derive from a person aged 70 to 85 with lung adenocarcinoma.

This clone was seen a handful of times. V is TRBV7-8 and J is TRBJ2-7, with TRBD1 matching over 10 bases. V shed 5 bases and J 0 bases; nucleotides not matched to a gene: 4. Germline-derived CDR1 and CDR2 are SGHVS and FQNEAQ. CDR3 length: 15 amino acids. The CDR3 loop reads CASSDRTGGSYEQYF. The DNA of the CDR3 is TGTGCCAGCAGCGATCGGACAGGGGGCTCCTACGAGCAGTACTTC.

The chain carries TRBV5-6 and TRBJ2-7, with 9 bases identical to TRBD1. Per germline, CDR1 SGHDT and CDR2 YYEEEE. J was trimmed by 6 bases and V by 5 bases; bases with no gene match: 12. The CDR3 has 15 residues. The CDR3 sequence: CASSSRTGGVGEQYF. In DNA form, the CDR3 reads TGTGCCAGCAGTTCACGAACAGGGGGCGTAGGCGAGCAGTACTTC.

The J gene is TRBJ1-2, the V gene TRBV9, with 7 bases matching TRBD1. The CDR3 is 17 amino acids. Germline trimming cut 3 bases from V and 3 bases from J; bases unmatched to any gene: 14. Germline-derived CDR1 and CDR2 are SGDLS and YYNGEE. The CDR3 DNA is TGTGCCAGCAGCGCTGAGGGACAGACCGACGATCACTATGGCTACACCTTC. Amino acids: CASSAEGQTDDHYGYTF.

This chain joins TRBV5-1 and TRBJ2-1; D possibly uses TRBD1 or TRBD2 (5 bases each). The CDR3 sequence is 13 residues long. Trimming removed 0 bases from V and 6 bases from J, with 7 bases in between. CDR1 and CDR2 from the germline V gene are SGHRS and YFSETQ. CDR3 nucleotide sequence: TGCGCCAGCAGCTTGGTTGGGGGCAATGAGCAGTTCTTC. Translated: CASSLVGGNEQFF.

The chain recombines TRBV7-9 with TRBJ2-1; tentatively, D is TRBD1 or TRBD2 (5 bases each). Per germline, CDR1 SEHNR and CDR2 FQNEAQ (reference sequence). V lost 6 bases, J lost 6 bases, and 12 bases lay in between. There are 13 residues in the CDR3. The CDR3 DNA is TGTGCCAGCAGGACGGGACCGTCCAATGAGCAGTTCTTC. It translates to CASRTGPSNEQFF. The full variable domain, rest sourced from reference TRBV7-9 and TRBJ2-1, is DTGVSQNPRHKITKRGQNVTFRCDPISEHNRLYWYRQTLGQGPEFLTYFQNEAQLEKSRLLSDRFSAERPKGSFSTLEIQRTEQGDSAMYLCASRTGPSNEQFFGPGTRLTVL.

The chain is built from TRBV6-5 and TRBJ2-1; tentatively, D is TRBD1 (5 bases). The germline CDR1 and CDR2 sequences are MNHEY and SVGAGI. The CDR3 loop spans 14 amino acids. Trimming stripped 7 bases from V and 6 bases from J, with 16 bases between. This CDR3 reads CASNQIGARNEQFF. The CDR3 nucleotides read TGTGCCAGCAACCAAATAGGGGCTCGCAATGAGCAGTTCTTC.

The chain recombines TRBV7-2 with TRBJ1-1, with a possible D match to TRBD1 (6 bases). The CDR3 has 16 amino acids. Germline CDR1 is SGHTA and CDR2 is FQGNSA. Trimming took 5 bases from V and 5 from J, leaving 21 bases between them. CDR3 sequence: CASSTWGGGRRTEAFF. The CDR3 DNA is TGTGCCAGCAGCACCTGGGGAGGGGGAAGAAGAACTGAAGCTTTCTTT.

This rearrangement joins TRBV30 to TRBJ2-5, with D uncertain. The CDR3 consists of 12 residues. V was pared by 4 bases and J by 5 bases, with 11 bases between. CDR1 and CDR2 from the germline V gene are GTSNPN and SVGIG (reference sequence). The CDR3 nucleotides read TGTGCCTGGATCTCCGCGTGGGAGACCCAGTACTTC. Translated, it gives CAWISAWETQYF.

The V call is TRBV2, the J call TRBJ1-1; 7 nucleotides align to TRBD1. Germline CDR1 reads SNHLY; CDR2 reads FYNNEI. Trimming took 8 bases from V and 2 from J; bases not matched to a gene: 8. This CDR3 contains 14 residues. CDR3 protein: CASSQYRGNTEAFF. The CDR3 bases are TGTGCCAGCTCACAATACAGGGGAAACACTGAAGCTTTCTTT.

The chain has TRBV5-1 and TRBJ2-5; unclear D gene. V shed 4 bases and J shed 3 bases, with 10 bases lying between them. The CDR3 totals 13 residues. Germline CDR1 and CDR2: SGHRS and YFSETQ. CDR3 sequence: CASSNDNEETQYF. The CDR3 coding sequence is TGCGCCAGCAGCAACGACAACGAAGAGACCCAGTACTTC.

This chain links TRBV5-1 with TRBJ1-1; D is uncertain. CDR1 is SGHRS, CDR2 YFSETQ, per germline. The CDR3 runs to 12 residues. Trimming removed 6 bases from V and 2 bases from J, with 8 bases in between. The CDR3, as DNA: TGCGCCAGCACGGGTATTAACACTGAAGCTTTCTTT. This translates into CASTGINTEAFF.

This clone was detected once. V is TRBV30 and J is TRBJ1-5; 7 bases are a match to TRBD1. The CDR3 runs to 14 residues. Germline loops: CDR1 GTSNPN, CDR2 SVGIG (reference sequence). Trimming took 5 bases from V and 3 from J; bases not matched to a gene: 7. The CDR3 reads CAWCRTGPNQPQHF. For the CDR3, the DNA is TGTGCCTGGTGCCGGACAGGCCCCAATCAGCCCCAGCATTTT.

This chain uses TRBV19 with TRBJ2-7; 13 bases are shared with TRBD2. In germline, CDR1 is LNHDA, CDR2 SQIVND (reference sequence). Trimming at V came to 5 bases and at J to 2 bases, leaving 15 bases not matched to a gene. This CDR3 is 19 amino acids long. The CDR3 loop is CASSFEVRTSGSKPYEQYF. DNA for the CDR3: TGTGCCAGTAGTTTCGAGGTTCGGACTAGCGGGAGCAAACCCTACGAGCAGTACTTC.

The J gene is TRBJ1-3, the V gene TRBV2; 7 bases agree with TRBD1. Germline CDR1 reads SNHLY; CDR2 reads FYNNEI. The CDR3 length is 15 residues. V shed 6 bases, J shed 3 bases, and the junction held 8 bases outside the gene matches. CDR3 sequence: CASSTDRALGNTIYF. In DNA form, the CDR3 reads TGTGCCAGCAGCACCGACAGGGCCCTTGGAAACACCATATATTTT.

As regards this clone: Mismatch with germline at one junction end may stem from a read error. The V gene is TRBV2, the J gene TRBJ1-1; D is undetermined. This CDR3 is 12 amino acids long. Germline assignment: CDR1 SNHLY and CDR2 FYNNEI. This CDR3 reads CASSDWVTKAFF. The CDR3 nucleotides are TGTGCCAGCAGTGACTGGGTCACTAAAGCTTTCTTT.

The chain recombines TRBV18 with TRBJ1-1; a weak D match, TRBD1 (5 bases). Germline CDR1 KGHSH, CDR2 LQKENI. The CDR3 totals 14 residues. V was clipped by 2 bases and J by 4 bases, with 11 bases between them. CDR3 region: CASSPDPGGTEAFF. The CDR3 nucleotides read TGTGCCAGCTCACCAGACCCGGGGGGCACTGAAGCTTTCTTT. Full variable domain (missing parts from reference TRBV18 and TRBJ1-1): NAGVMQNPRHLVRRRGQEARLRCSPMKGHSHVYWYRQLPEEGLKFMVYLQKENIIDESGMPKERFSAEFPKEGPSILRIQQVVRGDSAAYFCASSPDPGGTEAFFGQGTRLTVV.